This passage covers 22 T cell receptor beta chains from one sample sequenced in a study of somatic mutations in cytotoxic T cells in rheumatoid arthritis. The table came from immunoSEQ multiplex PCR; TCRdb's copy has only in-frame clones and leaves some out. The table includes 8,500 to 13,000 clones, approximately 71% detected once. The sequencing sample was made of CD8+ T cells sorted from blood. The receptor set was obtained from an adult with rheumatoid arthritis.

The chain recombines TRBV6-5 with TRBJ2-7, with no clear D. Germline V gene sequence: CDR1 MNHEY, CDR2 SVGAGI. The CDR3 runs 14 residues. The V and J ends lost 2 bases and 2 bases respectively, with 10 bases between them. CDR3 nucleotides: TGTGCCAGCAGTTACGCGGCCGCAACCTACGAGCAGTACTTC. Protein: CASSYAAATYEQYF.

This clone was seen only a few times. The rearrangement links TRBV19 to TRBJ2-1, with TRBD2 identical over 12 bases. Germline V gives CDR1 LNHDA, CDR2 SQIVND (reference sequence). The CDR3 length is 15 residues. V trimming: 3 bases; J trimming: 5 bases; junction bases outside the gene matches: 2. The CDR3 coding sequence is TGTGCCAGTAGTATGCTAGCGGGGGGGGACAATGAGCAGTTCTTC. Residues: CASSMLAGGDNEQFF. The entire variable domain, with the rest obtained from reference TRBV19 and TRBJ2-1, is as follows: DGGITQSPKYLFRKEGQNVTLSCEQNLNHDAMYWYRQDPGQGLRLIYYSQIVNDFQKGDIAEGYSVSREKKESFPLTVTSAQKNPTAFYLCASSMLAGGDNEQFFGPGTRLTVL.

The V and J genes are TRBV9 and TRBJ1-2; D is undetermined. CDR1 is SGDLS and CDR2 is YYNGEE in the germline V gene. The CDR3 spans 13 residues. Deletions cut 2 bases from V and 3 bases from J, with 8 bases between. The CDR3 region is CASSVNTDYGYTF. CDR3 DNA sequence: TGTGCCAGCAGCGTGAACACCGACTATGGCTACACCTTC.

The chain carries TRBV7-9 and TRBJ1-1, with D possibly TRBD1 on 6 matching bases. This CDR3 contains 15 residues. V was shortened by 5 bases and J by 5 bases, with 18 bases between the two germline ends. Looked up from germline, CDR1 is SEHNR and CDR2 is FQNEAQ (reference sequence). The CDR3 loop reads CASSPSYRESTEAFF. Here the CDR3 DNA reads TGTGCCAGCAGCCCATCTTACAGGGAAAGTACTGAAGCTTTCTTT.

The chain uses TRBV15 and TRBJ2-7; 7 nucleotides agree with TRBD1. The germline V gene has CDR1 LNHNV and CDR2 YYDKDF (reference sequence). The CDR3 runs to 15 residues. V trimming: 1 base; J trimming: 0 bases; junction bases outside the gene matches: 3. The CDR3 loop reads CATSRGGQASYEQYF. The CDR3 nucleotides read TGTGCCACCAGCAGAGGCGGACAGGCCTCCTACGAGCAGTACTTC.

J is TRBJ2-3 and V is TRBV6-4; D could derive from TRBD1 or TRBD2 (5 bases each). V gave up 6 bases and J gave up 0 bases, with 7 bases separating them. In germline, CDR1 is MRHNA, CDR2 SNTAGT. The CDR3 runs to 13 residues. In DNA form, the CDR3 reads TGTGCCAGCAGCGGGGCTAGCACAGATACGCAGTATTTT. Protein product: CASSGASTDTQYF.

The rearrangement links TRBV7-2 to TRBJ2-7, with 8 positions matching TRBD2. This CDR3 contains 15 residues. Trimming took 5 bases from V and 3 from J; bases not matched to a gene: 9. CDR1 and CDR2 from the germline V gene are SGHTA and FQGNSA. The CDR3 loop reads CASSPRTSRDYEQYF. The CDR3 DNA reads TGTGCCAGCAGCCCACGGACTAGCAGGGACTACGAGCAGTACTTC.

The chain is built from TRBV7-9 and TRBJ2-1, with TRBD1 identical over 12 bases. The CDR3 has 18 amino acids. V trimming: 0 bases; J trimming: 3 bases; junction bases outside the gene matches: 6. Germline lookup yields CDR1 SEHNR and CDR2 FQNEAQ (reference sequence). CDR3 sequence reads: CASSLAAGTGGFYNEQFF. For the CDR3, the DNA is TGTGCCAGCAGCTTAGCCGCCGGGACAGGGGGCTTCTACAATGAGCAGTTCTTC.

The chain recombines TRBV5-4 with TRBJ2-1; D not certain. The germline CDR1 and CDR2 sequences are SGHNT and YYREEE (reference sequence). This CDR3 is built from 13 residues. Trimming removed 4 bases at V and 10 bases at J, with 15 bases between. The CDR3 protein is CASSMDPPGEQFF. CDR3 nucleotides: TGTGCCAGCAGCATGGACCCCCCTGGGGAGCAGTTCTTC.

The rearrangement links TRBV18 to TRBJ1-1; the D is unclear. This CDR3 is 13 amino acids long. From germline, CDR1 is KGHSH and CDR2 LQKENI. V shed 6 bases and J shed 1 base, with 9 bases lying between them. Here the CDR3 reads CASSRNRNTEAFF. The CDR3, as DNA: TGTGCCAGCTCGCGCAATAGGAACACTGAAGCTTTCTTT.

This chain links TRBV7-3 with TRBJ1-2, with TRBD1 identical over 7 bases. Germline lookup yields CDR1 SGHTA and CDR2 FQGTGA. V lost 3 bases, J lost 1 base, and 5 bases stayed unmatched. This CDR3 region has 15 residues. CDR3 residues: CASSLFPGGNYGYTF. The CDR3 nucleotides are TGTGCCAGCAGCTTGTTCCCAGGGGGTAACTATGGCTACACCTTC.

The chain carries TRBV2 and TRBJ1-2; D uncertain. This CDR3 is 16 amino acids long. The germline V gene encodes CDR1 SNHLY and CDR2 FYNNEI. The V end was cut by 2 bases, the J end by 8 bases, with 21 bases between. CDR3 nucleotide sequence: TGTGCCAGCAGTGAATTCTCGGGGATTAGCTATGGGGGCTACACCTTC. It codes for CASSEFSGISYGGYTF.

This clone appeared a single time. With a much larger clone just one base away, this may be a read error. This CDR3 is also generated by other DNA sequences in the sample. The chain uses TRBV7-9 and TRBJ1-5; D might be TRBD1 (5 bases). Trimming removed 2 bases at V and 7 bases at J, with 15 bases between. CDR3 length: 15 amino acids. Per germline, CDR1 SEHNR and CDR2 FQNEAQ (reference sequence). The CDR3 coding sequence is TGTGCCAGCAGCTTACTTGGGCCAGGGCACCAGCCCCAGCATTTT. Encoded protein: CASSLLGPGHQPQHF.

V gene TRBV19 combines with J gene TRBJ2-1; D is unclear. The CDR3 sequence is 12 residues long. The germline V gene encodes CDR1 LNHDA and CDR2 SQIVND (reference sequence). V shed 7 bases and J shed 6 bases, with 10 bases lying between them. This CDR3 is CASNFGSNEQFF. CDR3 bases: TGTGCCAGTAATTTTGGCAGCAATGAGCAGTTCTTC.

This clone was seen only once. This chain's CDR3 is CASNPTGGPANTGELFF. The CDR3 DNA sequence: TGTGCCAGCAATCCGACGGGGGGCCCGGCGAACACCGGGGAGCTGTTTTTT. The V and J genes are TRBV9 and TRBJ2-2; perhaps TRBD2 as D (7 bases). The V and J ends lost 6 bases and 0 bases respectively, with 18 bases between them. This CDR3 contains 17 residues. In germline, CDR1 is SGDLS, CDR2 YYNGEE.

The CDR3 here is CASRDQGYEQYF. In nucleotides, the CDR3 is TGTGCCAGCAGGGACCAGGGGTACGAGCAGTACTTC. The rearrangement links TRBV28 to TRBJ2-7; TRBD1 is a possible D gene (6 bases). The ends were cut back, 6 bases at V and 4 bases at J, with 10 bases in the middle. The V gene's germline CDR1 is MDHEN and CDR2 SYDVKM. This CDR3 has 12 amino acids.

V gene TRBV28 combines with J gene TRBJ1-2, with a possible D match to TRBD1 (5 bases). The CDR3 length is 14 residues. V gave up 4 bases and J gave up 4 bases, with 13 bases separating them. Germline CDR1 is MDHEN and CDR2 is SYDVKM. CDR3 sequence (DNA): TGTGCCAGCAGTTCAGGGTGGAGACTCTATGGCTACACCTTC. Encoded protein: CASSSGWRLYGYTF.

J is TRBJ1-2 and V is TRBV2; TRBD1 aligns across 7 bases. The CDR3 sequence is 15 residues long. Germline loops: CDR1 SNHLY, CDR2 FYNNEI. Trimming removed 0 bases from V and 4 bases from J; junction bases left unmatched: 5. The CDR3 here is CASSEAGGRSYGYTF. The CDR3, as DNA: TGTGCCAGCAGTGAAGCAGGGGGCAGGAGCTATGGCTACACCTTC.

V usage is TRBV27 and J usage is TRBJ1-2; 7 nucleotides agree with TRBD1. This CDR3 spans 12 amino acids. V gave up 8 bases and J gave up 7 bases; unmatched junction bases: 7. CDR1 and CDR2 (germline): MNHEY, SMNVEV (reference sequence). The CDR3 is CASGSAGGGYTF. CDR3 in DNA: TGTGCCAGCGGGAGTGCAGGGGGTGGCTACACCTTC.

The V and J genes are TRBV28 and TRBJ2-3; D is possibly TRBD1 (6 bases). The CDR3 is 16 residues long. Germline loops: CDR1 MDHEN, CDR2 SYDVKM. The germline V and J ends were trimmed by 3 bases and 6 bases, with 19 bases remaining between them. Here the CDR3 reads CASSLLVGTRSDTQYF. CDR3 in DNA: TGTGCCAGCAGTTTGTTGGTCGGGACACGGTCGGATACGCAGTATTTT.

In this sample, this clone turned up a few times. The junction and the germline gene differ at one end; a read error may be behind it. This chain joins TRBV28 and TRBJ2-3; the match to TRBD2 covers 14 bases. Germline CDR1 is MDHEN and CDR2 is SYDVKM. CDR3 length: 12 residues. CDR3 coding DNA: TGTGCCAGCAGCTATACGGGACTAGCGGGGGATTTT. Translation: CASSYTGLAGDF.

J is TRBJ1-2 and V is TRBV7-9, with D uncertain. CDR1 and CDR2 from the germline V gene are SEHNR and FQNEAQ (reference sequence). The CDR3 sequence is 13 residues long. V lost 3 bases, J lost 8 bases, and 13 bases lay in between. The CDR3 sequence is CASSFVNGWGYTF. The CDR3 DNA reads TGTGCCAGCAGCTTCGTTAACGGATGGGGCTACACCTTC. The complete variable domain, with remaining parts taken from reference TRBV7-9 and TRBJ1-2, reads DTGVSQNPRHKITKRGQNVTFRCDPISEHNRLYWYRQTLGQGPEFLTYFQNEAQLEKSRLLSDRFSAERPKGSFSTLEIQRTEQGDSAMYLCASSFVNGWGYTFGSGTRLTVV.